This TCR beta chain derives from a study of blood T cell repertoires in COVID-19. Study summary: Sites in the United States, Italy and Spain provided acute and convalescent COVID-19 samples. T cells, B-cell-depleted T cells, or PBMCs supplied cDNA or gDNA.

Original methodology: Amplifying reference gene primers gave estimates of nucleated cell counts. TCRdb's table, derived via immunoSEQ multiplex PCR, lists solely in-frame clones and lacks some. That table furnishes V, J and clone size, whereas the DNA furnished D and trimming. Of about 46,000 clones in the sample, about nine tenths were seen once. This CDR3 region has 14 residues. Germline CDR1 MDHEN, CDR2 SYDVKM. V was trimmed by 7 bases and J by 8 bases, leaving 20 bases between them. Sequencing was carried out using peripheral blood. The genes are TRBV28 and TRBJ1-2; a weak D match, TRBD1 (6 bases). The sequence came from a man between 65 and 85 years old with active COVID-19. For the CDR3, the DNA is TGTGCCAGCACCCAGGGGCTGGGGCCTGGAGGCTACACCTTC. It encodes CASTQGLGPGGYTF.